This T cell receptor (beta chain) was captured in a study of identical twins. TCRdb passed the 5' RACE reads through MiXCR, listing each CDR3 protein once. The repertoire consists of roughly 200,000 distinct CDR3 sequences, with more than 15% occurring once and the leading ten covering 40%. The table lists this clonotype with a few counts. Its cognate antigen is unknown. Whole-study findings and limits: Twins shared beta out-of-frame sequences in excess, but this excess was weaker.

The germline V gene has CDR1 MGHDK and CDR2 SYGVNS. The CDR3 contains 14 residues. With 0 bases removed from V and 2 bases from J, the gap between germline ends came to 8 bases. Another study also made use of these data, one on T cells expressing NK-cell markers.

The receptor's source is a woman aged 18-35 years in good health. Source material: CD8+ T cells sorted from blood. The chain couples TRBV25-1 to TRBJ2-7, with D perhaps TRBD1 (5 bases). The DNA of the CDR3 is TGTGCCAGCAGTGAATATGACAGACCCTACGAGCAGTACTTC. Its protein product is CASSEYDRPYEQYF.